These 2 T cell receptor beta chains share one sample of origin, sequenced in a study of control samples from healthy donors and cancer patients (dated by TCRdb to about 2020). The library was prepared using the immunoSEQ multiplex PCR assay. Drawn from immuneACCESS, this table holds only the in-frame rearrangements with V and J called that TCRdb kept. Clones are partly lost; checked studies trace under half to an unresolved V gene and leave the rest unexplained. The sample table contains about 160,000 clones; only one count was recorded for 70% to 90% of them. The ten largest clones take up about 12% of the sample. The sample consisted of blood. The receptors derive from a young man in good health.

This chain links TRBV28 with TRBJ1-1; D is ambiguous. The ends were cut back, 5 bases at V and 2 bases at J, with 18 bases in the middle. Germline V CDR1 and CDR2: MDHEN, SYDVKM. CDR3 length: 16 amino acids. The CDR3 region is CASSPGHLTLNTEAFF. CDR3 coding DNA: TGTGCCAGCAGTCCCGGGCATTTGACCCTTAACACTGAAGCTTTCTTT.

The V gene is TRBV29-1, the J gene TRBJ2-2; D remains ambiguous. The CDR3 covers 14 residues. CDR1 is SQVTM, CDR2 ANQGSEA, per germline. V gave up 7 bases and J gave up 5 bases, with 17 bases separating them. In DNA, the CDR3 is TGCAGCGGGTTGGCAGCGTTGGATACCGGGGAGCTGTTTTTT. This sequence encodes CSGLAALDTGELFF.